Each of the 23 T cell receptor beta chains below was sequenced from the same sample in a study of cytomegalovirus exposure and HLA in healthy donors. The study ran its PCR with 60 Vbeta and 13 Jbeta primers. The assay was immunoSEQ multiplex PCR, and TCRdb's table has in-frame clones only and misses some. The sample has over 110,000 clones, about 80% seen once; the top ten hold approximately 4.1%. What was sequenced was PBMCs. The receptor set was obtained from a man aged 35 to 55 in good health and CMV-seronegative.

The CDR3 nucleotides read TGTGCCAGCAGTTCTACAGGGAAAGCCTACAATGAGCAGTTCTTC. Its protein product is CASSSTGKAYNEQFF. The genes are TRBV28 and TRBJ2-1; a weak D match, TRBD1 (6 bases). V lost 4 bases and J lost 2, with 12 bases in between. The length of the CDR3 is 15 residues. CDR1 MDHEN and CDR2 SYDVKM come from the germline V gene.

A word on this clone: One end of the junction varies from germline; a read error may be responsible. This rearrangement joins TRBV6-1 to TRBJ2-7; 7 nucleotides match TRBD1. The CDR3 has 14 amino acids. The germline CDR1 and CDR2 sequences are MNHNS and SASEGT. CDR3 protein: CASREDRAPYEQYF. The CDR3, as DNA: TGTGCCAGCAGGGAAGACAGGGCCCCCTACGAGCAGTACTTC.

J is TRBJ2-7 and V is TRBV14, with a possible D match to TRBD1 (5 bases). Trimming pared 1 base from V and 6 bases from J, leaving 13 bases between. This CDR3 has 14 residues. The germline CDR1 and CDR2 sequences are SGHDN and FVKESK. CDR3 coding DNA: TGTGCCAGCAGCCAAGGGCAGGGCTTTGGCGAGCAGTACTTC. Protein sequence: CASSQGQGFGEQYF.

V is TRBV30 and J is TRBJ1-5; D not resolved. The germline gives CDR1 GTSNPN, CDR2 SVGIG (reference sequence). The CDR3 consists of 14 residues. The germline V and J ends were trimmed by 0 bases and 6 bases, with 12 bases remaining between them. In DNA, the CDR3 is TGTGCCTGGAGTGTATCCGGGATAGGTCAGCCCCAGCATTTT. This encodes CAWSVSGIGQPQHF.

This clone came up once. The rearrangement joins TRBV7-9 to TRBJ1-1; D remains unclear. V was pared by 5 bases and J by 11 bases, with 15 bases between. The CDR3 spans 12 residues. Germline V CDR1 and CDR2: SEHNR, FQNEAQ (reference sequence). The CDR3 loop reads CASSTRVGEAFF. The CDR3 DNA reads TGTGCCAGCAGCACCCGGGTGGGTGAGGCTTTCTTT.

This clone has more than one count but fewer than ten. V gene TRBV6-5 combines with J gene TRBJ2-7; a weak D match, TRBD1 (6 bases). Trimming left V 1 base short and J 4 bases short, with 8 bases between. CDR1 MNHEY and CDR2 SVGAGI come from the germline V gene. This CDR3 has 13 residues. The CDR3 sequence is CASSYLQGYEQYF. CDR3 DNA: TGTGCCAGCAGTTACTTACAGGGTTACGAGCAGTACTTC.

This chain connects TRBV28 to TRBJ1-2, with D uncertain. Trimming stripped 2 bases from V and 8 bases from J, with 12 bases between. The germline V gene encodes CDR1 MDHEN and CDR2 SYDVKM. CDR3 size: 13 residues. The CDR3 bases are TGTGCCAGCAGTTTAACGGCGGGGAGCGGCTACACCTTC. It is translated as CASSLTAGSGYTF.

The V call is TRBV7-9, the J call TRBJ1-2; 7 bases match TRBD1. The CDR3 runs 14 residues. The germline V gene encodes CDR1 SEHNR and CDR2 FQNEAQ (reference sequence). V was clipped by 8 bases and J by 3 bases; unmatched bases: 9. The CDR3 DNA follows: TGTGCCAGCCTCGGACAGGAATGGGACTATGGCTACACCTTC. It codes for CASLGQEWDYGYTF.

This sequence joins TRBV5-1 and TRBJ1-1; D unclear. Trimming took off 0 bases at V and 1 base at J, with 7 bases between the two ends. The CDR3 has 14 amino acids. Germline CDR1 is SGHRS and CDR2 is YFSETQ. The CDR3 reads CASSLAGENTEAFF. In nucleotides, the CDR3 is TGCGCCAGCAGCTTGGCCGGAGAGAACACTGAAGCTTTCTTT.

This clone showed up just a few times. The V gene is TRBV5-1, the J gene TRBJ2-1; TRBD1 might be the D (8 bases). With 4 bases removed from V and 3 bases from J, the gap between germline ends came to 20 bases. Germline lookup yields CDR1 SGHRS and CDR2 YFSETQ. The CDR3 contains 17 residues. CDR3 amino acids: CASSRPQTGEGYNEQFF. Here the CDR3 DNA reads TGCGCCAGCAGCCGACCCCAGACAGGGGAGGGCTACAATGAGCAGTTCTTC.

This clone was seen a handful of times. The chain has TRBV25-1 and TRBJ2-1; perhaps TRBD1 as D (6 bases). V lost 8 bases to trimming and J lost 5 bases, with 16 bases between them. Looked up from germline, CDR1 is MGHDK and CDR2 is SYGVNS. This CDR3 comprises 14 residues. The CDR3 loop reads CASGPTGFNNEQFF. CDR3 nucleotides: TGTGCCAGCGGACCAACAGGGTTCAACAATGAGCAGTTCTTC. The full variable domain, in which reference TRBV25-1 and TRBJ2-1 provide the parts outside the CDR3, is EADIYQTPRYLVIGTGKKITLECSQTMGHDKMYWYQQDPGMELHLIHYSYGVNSTEKGDLSSESTVSRIRTEHFPLTLESARPSHTSQYLCASGPTGFNNEQFFGPGTRLTVL.

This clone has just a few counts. The CDR3 reads CASSLVGRGRDEKLFF. In DNA form, the CDR3 reads TGCGCCAGCAGCTTGGTGGGAAGGGGCAGGGATGAAAAACTGTTTTTT. This chain uses TRBV5-1 with TRBJ1-4; the D gene is possibly TRBD1 (5 bases). Germline-derived CDR1 and CDR2 are SGHRS and YFSETQ. The germline V and J ends were trimmed by 0 bases and 6 bases, with 15 bases remaining between them. The CDR3 runs to 16 residues.

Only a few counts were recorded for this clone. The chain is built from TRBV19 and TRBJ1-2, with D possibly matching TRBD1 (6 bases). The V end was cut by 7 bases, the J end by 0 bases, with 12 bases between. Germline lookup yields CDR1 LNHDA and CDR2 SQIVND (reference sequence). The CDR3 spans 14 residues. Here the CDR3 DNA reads TGTGCCAGTACCAAAGGGGGGGCTAACTATGGCTACACCTTC. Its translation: CASTKGGANYGYTF.

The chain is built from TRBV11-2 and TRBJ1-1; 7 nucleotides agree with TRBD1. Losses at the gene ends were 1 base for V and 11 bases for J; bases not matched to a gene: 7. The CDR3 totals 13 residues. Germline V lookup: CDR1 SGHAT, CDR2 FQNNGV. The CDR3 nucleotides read TGTGCCAGCAGCTTAGGCTTGGACAGGTTGGCTTTCTTT. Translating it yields CASSLGLDRLAFF.

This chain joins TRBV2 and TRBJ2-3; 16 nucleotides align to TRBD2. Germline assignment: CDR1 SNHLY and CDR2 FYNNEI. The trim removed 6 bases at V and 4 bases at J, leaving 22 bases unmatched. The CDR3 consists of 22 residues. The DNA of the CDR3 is TGTGCCAGCAGACGATACCTCCCCCAGCCGGGACTAGCGGGGGGGCCGGCAGATACGCAGTATTTT. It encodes CASRRYLPQPGLAGGPADTQYF.

In DNA, the CDR3 is TGTGCCAGCAGCTCGGACAGGGCGGGGGCTAATGAAAAACTGTTTTTT. Its translation: CASSSDRAGANEKLFF. The J gene is TRBJ1-4, the V gene TRBV7-2, with TRBD1 matching over 8 bases. V shed 4 bases, J shed 3 bases, and the junction held 7 bases outside the gene matches. Germline V CDR1 and CDR2: SGHTA, FQGNSA. This CDR3 has 16 amino acids.

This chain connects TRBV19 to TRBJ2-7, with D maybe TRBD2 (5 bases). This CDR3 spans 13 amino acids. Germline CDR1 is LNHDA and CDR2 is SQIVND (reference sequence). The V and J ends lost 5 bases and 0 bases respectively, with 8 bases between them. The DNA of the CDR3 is TGTGCCAGTAGTCAGAGGGACTCCTACGAGCAGTACTTC. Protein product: CASSQRDSYEQYF.

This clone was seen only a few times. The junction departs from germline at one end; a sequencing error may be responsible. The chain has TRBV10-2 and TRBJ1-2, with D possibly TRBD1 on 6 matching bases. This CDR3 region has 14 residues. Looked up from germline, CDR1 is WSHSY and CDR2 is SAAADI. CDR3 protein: CASSQSGAGYGYTF. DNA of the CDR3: TGCGCCAGCAGTCAGTCGGGGGCCGGCTATGGCTACACCTTC.

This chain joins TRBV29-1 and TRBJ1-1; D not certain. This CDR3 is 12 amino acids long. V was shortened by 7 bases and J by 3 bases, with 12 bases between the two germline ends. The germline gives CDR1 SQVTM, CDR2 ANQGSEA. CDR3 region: CSGLRGDTEAFF. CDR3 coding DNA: TGCAGCGGCCTCCGGGGTGACACTGAAGCTTTCTTT.

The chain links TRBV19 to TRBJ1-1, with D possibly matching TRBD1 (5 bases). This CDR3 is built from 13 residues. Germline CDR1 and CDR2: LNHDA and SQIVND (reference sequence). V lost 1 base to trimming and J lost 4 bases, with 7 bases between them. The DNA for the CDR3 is TGTGCCAGTAGTATAGGACAGACCACTGAAGCTTTCTTT. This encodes CASSIGQTTEAFF.

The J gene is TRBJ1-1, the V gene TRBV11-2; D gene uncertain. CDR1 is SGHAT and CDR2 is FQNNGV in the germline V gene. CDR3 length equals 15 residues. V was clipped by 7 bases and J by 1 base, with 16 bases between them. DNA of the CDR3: TGTGCCAGCACCCCGCGGCGGGGAGAGAACACTGAAGCTTTCTTT. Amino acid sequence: CASTPRRGENTEAFF.

Here the CDR3 reads CASSLSSTGELFF. CDR3 sequence (DNA): TGTGCCAGCAGTTTAAGTAGCACCGGGGAGCTGTTTTTT. V usage is TRBV5-4 and J usage is TRBJ2-2; D unclear. The CDR3 is 13 residues long. Germline lookup yields CDR1 SGHNT and CDR2 YYREEE (reference sequence). V was cut by 5 bases and J by 4 bases, with 9 bases left in between.

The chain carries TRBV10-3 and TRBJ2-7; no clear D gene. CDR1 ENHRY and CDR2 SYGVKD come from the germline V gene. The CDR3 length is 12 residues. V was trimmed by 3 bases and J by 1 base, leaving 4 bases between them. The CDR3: CAISDPSYEQYF. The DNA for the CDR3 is TGTGCCATCAGTGACCCTTCCTACGAGCAGTACTTC.